This paragraph covers one T cell receptor beta chain sequence. The germline CDR1 and CDR2 sequences are SGHTA and FQGNSA. The V end lost 1 base, the J end lost 5 bases, and 8 bases lay between the germline ends. The CDR3 extends over 13 amino acids. TCRdb analysed the RT-PCR reads with MiXCR anew, one entry per CDR3 protein. The table shows more than 550,000 distinct CDR3 sequences, with 14% occurring only once. The TCR was taken from a female donor in good health, serving as a healthy control. This rearrangement joins TRBV7-2 to TRBJ2-5; no clear D gene. The sample consisted of memory CD4+ T cells from blood. CDR3 sequence: CASSLGRTETQYF. CDR3 bases: TGTGCCAGCAGCTTAGGACGCACGGAGACCCAGTACTTC.